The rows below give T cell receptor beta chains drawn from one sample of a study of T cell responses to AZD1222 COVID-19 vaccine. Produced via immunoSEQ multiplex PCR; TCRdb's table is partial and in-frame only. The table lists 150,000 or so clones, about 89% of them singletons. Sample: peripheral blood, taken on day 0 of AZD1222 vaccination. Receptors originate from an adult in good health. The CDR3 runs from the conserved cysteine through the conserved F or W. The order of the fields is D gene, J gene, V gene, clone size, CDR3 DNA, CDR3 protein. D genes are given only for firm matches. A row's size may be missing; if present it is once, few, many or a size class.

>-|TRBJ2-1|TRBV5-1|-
TGCGCCAGCAGCCCTCCGGGATCAGACCCTCCCGGGTGCGATGAGCAGTTCTTC
CASSPPGSDPPGCDEQFF
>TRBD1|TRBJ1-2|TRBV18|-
TGTGCCAGCTCACCGCAAGACAGGGGGCCCGGCTACACCTTC
CASSPQDRGPGYTF
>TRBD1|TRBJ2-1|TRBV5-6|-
TGTGCCAGCAGCTCACTAGGACAGGGGGTCAATGAGCAGTTCTTC
CASSSLGQGVNEQFF
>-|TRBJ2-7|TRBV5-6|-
TGTGCCAGCAGCTTGGATCCCGAGCAGTACTTC
CASSLDPEQYF
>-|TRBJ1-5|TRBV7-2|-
TGTGCCAGCAGCTTACGGGGGGGCAATCAGCCCCAGCATTTT
CASSLRGGNQPQHF
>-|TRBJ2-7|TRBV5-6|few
TGTGCCAGCAGACGATACCCACAGGGTCGGGAGCAGTACTTC
CASRRYPQGREQYF
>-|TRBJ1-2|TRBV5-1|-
TGCGCCAGCAGCACCGCCGGGACCCTCTATGGCTACACCTTC
CASSTAGTLYGYTF
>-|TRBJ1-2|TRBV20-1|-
TGCAGTGCTAGTGGGGGGTTCGGTGGCTACACCTTC
CSASGGFGGYTF
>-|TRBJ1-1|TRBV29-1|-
TGCAGCGGTGCCCCGGGGCAGGGAGGAGGGACTGAAGCTTTCTTT
CSGAPGQGGGTEAFF
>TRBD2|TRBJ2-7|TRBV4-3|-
TGCGCCAGCAGCCAAGACAGCGGGACGTCCTCCTACGAGCAGTACTTC
CASSQDSGTSSYEQYF
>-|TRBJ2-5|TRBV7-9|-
TGTGCCAGCAGCTTAGATTCCGGGCCGCAAGAGACCCAGTACTTC
CASSLDSGPQETQYF
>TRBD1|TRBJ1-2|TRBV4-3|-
TGCGCCAGCAGCCAGCTGACAGGGGCCGGCTATGGCTACACCTTC
CASSQLTGAGYGYTF
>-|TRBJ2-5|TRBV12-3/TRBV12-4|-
TGTGCCAGCAGTTTGATCGGGAAGACCCAGTACTTC
CASSLIGKTQYF
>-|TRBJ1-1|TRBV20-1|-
TGCAGTGCTAGAGATGGCGGACAAGCTTTCTTT
CSARDGGQAFF
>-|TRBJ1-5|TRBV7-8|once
TGTGCCAGCAGCTGGCAGGGCGATCAGCCCCAGCATTTT
CASSWQGDQPQHF
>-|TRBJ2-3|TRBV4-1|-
TGCGCCAGCAGCCAAGACAGGCTAGTATTAGATACGCAGTATTTT
CASSQDRLVLDTQYF
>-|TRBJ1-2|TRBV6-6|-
TGTGCCAGCAGTTACACCGTTGTGGGGAGCGACTATGGCTACACCTTC
CASSYTVVGSDYGYTF